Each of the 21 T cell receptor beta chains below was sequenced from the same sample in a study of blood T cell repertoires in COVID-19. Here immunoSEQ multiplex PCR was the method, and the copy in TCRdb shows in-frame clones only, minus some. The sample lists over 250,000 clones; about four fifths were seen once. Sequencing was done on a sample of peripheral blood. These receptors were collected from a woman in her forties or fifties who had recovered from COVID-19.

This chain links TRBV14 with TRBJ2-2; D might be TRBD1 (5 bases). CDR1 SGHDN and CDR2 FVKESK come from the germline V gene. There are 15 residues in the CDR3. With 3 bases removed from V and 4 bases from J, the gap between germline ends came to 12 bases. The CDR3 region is CASSHGQGLTGELFF. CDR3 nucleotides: TGTGCCAGCAGCCATGGCCAGGGCCTCACCGGGGAGCTGTTTTTT.

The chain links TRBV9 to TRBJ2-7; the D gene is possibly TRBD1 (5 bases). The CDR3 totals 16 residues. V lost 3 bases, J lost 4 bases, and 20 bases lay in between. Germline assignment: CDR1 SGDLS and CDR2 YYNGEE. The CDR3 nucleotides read TGTGCCAGCAGCGGCCGAATGGGGCCTTGGGATTACGAGCAGTACTTC. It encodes CASSGRMGPWDYEQYF.

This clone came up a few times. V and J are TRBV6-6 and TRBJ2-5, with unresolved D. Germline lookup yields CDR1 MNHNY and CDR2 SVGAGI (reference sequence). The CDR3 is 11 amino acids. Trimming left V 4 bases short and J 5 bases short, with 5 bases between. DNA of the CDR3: TGTGCCAGCAGTTCTAAGGAGACCCAGTACTTC. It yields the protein CASSSKETQYF.

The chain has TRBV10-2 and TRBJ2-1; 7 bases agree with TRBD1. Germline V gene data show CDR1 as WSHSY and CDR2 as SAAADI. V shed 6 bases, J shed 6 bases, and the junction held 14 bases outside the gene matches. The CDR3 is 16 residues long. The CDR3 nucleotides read TGCGCCAGCAGGTCTACATCGACAGGGTTGGCCAATGAGCAGTTCTTC. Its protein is CASRSTSTGLANEQFF.

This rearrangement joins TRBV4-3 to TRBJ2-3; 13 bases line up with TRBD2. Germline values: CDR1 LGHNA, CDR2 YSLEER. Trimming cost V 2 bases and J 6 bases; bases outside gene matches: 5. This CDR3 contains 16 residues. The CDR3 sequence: CASSQWTSGRGDTQYF. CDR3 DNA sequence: TGCGCCAGCAGCCAATGGACTAGCGGGAGAGGGGATACGCAGTATTTT.

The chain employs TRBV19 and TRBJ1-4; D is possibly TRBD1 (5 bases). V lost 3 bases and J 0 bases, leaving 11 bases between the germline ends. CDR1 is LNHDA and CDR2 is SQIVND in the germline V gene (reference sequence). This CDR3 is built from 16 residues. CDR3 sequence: CASSMGREPTNEKLFF. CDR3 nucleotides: TGTGCCAGTAGTATGGGCAGGGAACCAACTAATGAAAAACTGTTTTTT.

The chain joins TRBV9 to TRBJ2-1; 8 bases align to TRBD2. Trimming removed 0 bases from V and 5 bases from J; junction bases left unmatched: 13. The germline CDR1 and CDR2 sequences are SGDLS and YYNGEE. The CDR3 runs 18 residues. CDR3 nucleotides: TGTGCCAGCAGCGTAGCATCAGGCACGGGGGGGGTAAACAATGAGCAGTTCTTC. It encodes CASSVASGTGGVNNEQFF.

The CDR3 reads CAGGGGGDTQYF. The CDR3, as DNA: TGTGCCGGAGGAGGCGGTGGAGATACGCAGTATTTT. This chain connects TRBV7-9 to TRBJ2-3; TRBD2 is a possible D gene (5 bases). This CDR3 is 12 amino acids long. V lost 11 bases and J 5 bases, leaving 14 bases between the germline ends. Germline loops: CDR1 SEHNR, CDR2 FQNEAQ (reference sequence). The entire variable domain, with the rest obtained from reference TRBV7-9 and TRBJ2-3, is as follows: DTGVSQNPRHKITKRGQNVTFRCDPISEHNRLYWYRQTLGQGPEFLTYFQNEAQLEKSRLLSDRFSAERPKGSFSTLEIQRTEQGDSAMYLCAGGGGGDTQYFGPGTRLTVL.

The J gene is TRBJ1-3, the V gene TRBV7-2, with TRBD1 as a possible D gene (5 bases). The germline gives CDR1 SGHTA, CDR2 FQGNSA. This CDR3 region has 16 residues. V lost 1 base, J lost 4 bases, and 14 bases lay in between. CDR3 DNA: TGTGCCAGCAGCTTAGTTTGGCAGGGCTCAGGAAACACCATATATTTT. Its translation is CASSLVWQGSGNTIYF.

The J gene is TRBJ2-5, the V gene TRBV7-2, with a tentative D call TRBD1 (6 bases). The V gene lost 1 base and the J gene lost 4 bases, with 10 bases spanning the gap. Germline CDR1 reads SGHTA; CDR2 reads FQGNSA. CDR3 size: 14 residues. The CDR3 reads CASSLDLRGETQYF. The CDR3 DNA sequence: TGTGCCAGCAGCTTAGATCTCAGGGGAGAGACCCAGTACTTC.

CDR3 amino acids: CASSTVVQPQHF. The DNA of the CDR3 is TGTGCCAGCAGTACGGTGGTTCAGCCCCAGCATTTT. This chain uses TRBV21-1 with TRBJ1-5. TRBV21-1 is given as a pseudogene. The CDR3 has 12 residues.

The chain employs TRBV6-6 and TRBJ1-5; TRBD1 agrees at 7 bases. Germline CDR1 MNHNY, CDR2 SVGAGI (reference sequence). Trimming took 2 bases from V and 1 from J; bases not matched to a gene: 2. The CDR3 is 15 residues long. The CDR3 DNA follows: TGTGCCAGCAGTTACCGGACAGGAAGCAATCAGCCCCAGCATTTT. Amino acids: CASSYRTGSNQPQHF.

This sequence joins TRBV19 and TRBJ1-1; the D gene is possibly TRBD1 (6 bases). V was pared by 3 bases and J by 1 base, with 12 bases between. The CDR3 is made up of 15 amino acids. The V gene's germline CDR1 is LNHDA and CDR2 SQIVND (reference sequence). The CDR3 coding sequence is TGTGCCAGTAGTATCAGGGGTAGTTCGAACACTGAAGCTTTCTTT. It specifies CASSIRGSSNTEAFF. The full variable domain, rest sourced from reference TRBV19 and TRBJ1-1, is DGGITQSPKYLFRKEGQNVTLSCEQNLNHDAMYWYRQDPGQGLRLIYYSQIVNDFQKGDIAEGYSVSREKKESFPLTVTSAQKNPTAFYLCASSIRGSSNTEAFFGQGTRLTVV.

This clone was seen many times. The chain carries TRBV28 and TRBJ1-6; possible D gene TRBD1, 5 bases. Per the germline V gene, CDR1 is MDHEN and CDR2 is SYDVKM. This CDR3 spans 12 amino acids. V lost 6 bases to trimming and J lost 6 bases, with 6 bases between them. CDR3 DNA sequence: TGTGCCAGCAGCAGGGTTAATTCACCCCTCCACTTT. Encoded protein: CASSRVNSPLHF.

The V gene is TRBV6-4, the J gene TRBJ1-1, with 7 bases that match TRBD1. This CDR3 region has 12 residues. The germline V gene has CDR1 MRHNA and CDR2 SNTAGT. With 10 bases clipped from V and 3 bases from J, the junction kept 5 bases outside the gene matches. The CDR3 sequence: CANPTGDTEAFF. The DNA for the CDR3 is TGTGCCAACCCTACAGGGGACACTGAAGCTTTCTTT.

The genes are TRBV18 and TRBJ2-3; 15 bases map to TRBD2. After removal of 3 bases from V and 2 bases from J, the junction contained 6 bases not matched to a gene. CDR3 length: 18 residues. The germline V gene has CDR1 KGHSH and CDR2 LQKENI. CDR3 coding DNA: TGTGCCAGCTCACCCGGGACTAGCGGGAGGCGGGTCACAGATACGCAGTATTTT. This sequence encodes CASSPGTSGRRVTDTQYF.

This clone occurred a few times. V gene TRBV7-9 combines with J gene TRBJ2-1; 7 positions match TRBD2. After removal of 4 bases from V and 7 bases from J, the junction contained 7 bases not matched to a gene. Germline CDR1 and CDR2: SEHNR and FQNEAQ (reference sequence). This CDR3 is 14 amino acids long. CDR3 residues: CASSSRRGGNEQFF. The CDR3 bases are TGTGCCAGCAGCTCACGTCGGGGAGGGAATGAGCAGTTCTTC. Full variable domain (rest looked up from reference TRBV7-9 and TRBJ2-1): DTGVSQNPRHKITKRGQNVTFRCDPISEHNRLYWYRQTLGQGPEFLTYFQNEAQLEKSRLLSDRFSAERPKGSFSTLEIQRTEQGDSAMYLCASSSRRGGNEQFFGPGTRLTVL.

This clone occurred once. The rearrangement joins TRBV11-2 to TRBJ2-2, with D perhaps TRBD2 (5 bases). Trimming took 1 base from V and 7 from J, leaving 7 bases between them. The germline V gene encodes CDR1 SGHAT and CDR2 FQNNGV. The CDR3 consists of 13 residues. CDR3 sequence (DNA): TGTGCCAGCAGCTTAGCAGGAGGCGGGGAGCTGTTTTTT. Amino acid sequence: CASSLAGGGELFF.

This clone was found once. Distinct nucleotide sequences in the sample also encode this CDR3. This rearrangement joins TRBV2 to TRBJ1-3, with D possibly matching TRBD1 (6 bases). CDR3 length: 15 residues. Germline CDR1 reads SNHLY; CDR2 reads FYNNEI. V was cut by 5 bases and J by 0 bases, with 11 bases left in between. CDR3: CASSLDSSSGNTIYF. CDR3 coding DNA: TGTGCCAGCAGTTTGGACAGTTCCTCTGGAAACACCATATATTTT.

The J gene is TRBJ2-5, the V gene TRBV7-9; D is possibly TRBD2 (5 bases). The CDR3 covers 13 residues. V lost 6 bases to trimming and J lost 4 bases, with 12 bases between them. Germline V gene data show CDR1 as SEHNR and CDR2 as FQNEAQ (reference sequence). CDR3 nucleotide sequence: TGTGCCAGCAGTGACGGGAAAACAGAGACCCAGTACTTC. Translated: CASSDGKTETQYF.

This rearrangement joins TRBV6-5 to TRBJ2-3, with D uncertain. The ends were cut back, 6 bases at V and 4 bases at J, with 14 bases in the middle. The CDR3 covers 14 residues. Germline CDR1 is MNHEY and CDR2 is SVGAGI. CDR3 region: CASSPAARADTQYF. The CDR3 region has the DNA TGTGCCAGCAGCCCCGCGGCTCGGGCAGATACGCAGTATTTT.